This T cell receptor (beta chain) was sequenced for a study of regulatory T cells in long-lasting Graves disease. This clonotype was picked up many times. To make TCR beta libraries, researchers used iRepertoire HTBI primers and Arm-PCR of CDR3 regions. From the multiplex PCR reads, TCRdb called clonotypes with MiXCR, one entry per CDR3 protein. The sample lists around 420,000 distinct CDR3 sequences, 15% to 17% occurring once. CDR1 SEHNR and CDR2 FQNEAQ come from the germline V gene (reference sequence). V shed 5 bases and J shed 3 bases, with 16 bases lying between them. The CDR3 is 15 amino acids. Sample time point: newly diagnosed GD, antithyroid drugs for less than 3 months. The TCR library was prepared using RNA isolated from PBMCs.

This TCR came from a female donor with Graves disease. The sample in question was peripheral blood mononuclear cells (PBMCs), obtained at new diagnosis, from a patient treated with antithyroid drugs. This chain connects TRBV7-9 to TRBJ1-1; D not resolved. CDR3 in DNA: TGTGCCAGCAGCCCCACCAGCCTACGAGACACTGAAGCTTTCTTT. Translation: CASSPTSLRDTEAFF.